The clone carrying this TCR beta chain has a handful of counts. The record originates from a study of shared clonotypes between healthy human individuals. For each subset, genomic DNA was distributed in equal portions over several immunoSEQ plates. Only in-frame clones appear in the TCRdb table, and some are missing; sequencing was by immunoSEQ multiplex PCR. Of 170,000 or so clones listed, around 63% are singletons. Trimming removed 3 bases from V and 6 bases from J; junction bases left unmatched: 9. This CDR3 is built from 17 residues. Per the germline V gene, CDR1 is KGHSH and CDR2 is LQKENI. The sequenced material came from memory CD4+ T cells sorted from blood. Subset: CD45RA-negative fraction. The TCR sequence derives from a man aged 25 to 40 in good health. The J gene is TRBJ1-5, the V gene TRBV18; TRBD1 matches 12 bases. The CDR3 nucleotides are TGTGCCAGCTCACCCCCCGTGGGACAGGGGGCAGCTCAGCCCCAGCATTTT. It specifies CASSPPVGQGAAQPQHF.